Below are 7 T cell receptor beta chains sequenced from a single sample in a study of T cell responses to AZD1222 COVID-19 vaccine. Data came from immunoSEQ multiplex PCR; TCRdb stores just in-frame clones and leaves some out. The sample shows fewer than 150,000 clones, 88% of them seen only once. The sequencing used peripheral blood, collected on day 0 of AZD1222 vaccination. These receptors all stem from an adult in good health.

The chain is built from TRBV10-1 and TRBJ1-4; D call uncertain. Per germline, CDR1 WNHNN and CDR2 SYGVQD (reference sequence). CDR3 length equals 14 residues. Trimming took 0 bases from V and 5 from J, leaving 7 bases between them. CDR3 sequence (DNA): TGCGCCAGCAGTGAGTCGGGCAGCAATGAAAAACTGTTTTTT. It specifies CASSESGSNEKLFF.

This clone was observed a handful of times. CDR3 DNA: TGTGCCAGCAGCCTCTGGGGCCCTGAAGCTTTCTTT. The encoded protein is CASSLWGPEAFF. The gene calls are TRBV7-2 and TRBJ1-1; tentative D call: TRBD1 (5 bases). Trimming left V 5 bases short and J 6 bases short, with 10 bases between. Germline values: CDR1 SGHTA, CDR2 FQGNSA. CDR3 length equals 12 residues.

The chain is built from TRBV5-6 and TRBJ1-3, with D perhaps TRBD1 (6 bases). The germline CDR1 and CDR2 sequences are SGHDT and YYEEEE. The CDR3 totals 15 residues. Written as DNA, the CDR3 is TGTGCGACGGGCTTTGCGGGGGGCACTGGAAACACCATATATTTT. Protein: CATGFAGGTGNTIYF. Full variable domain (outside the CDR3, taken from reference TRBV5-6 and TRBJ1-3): DAGVTQSPTHLIKTRGQQVTLRCSPKSGHDTVSWYQQALGQGPQFIFQYYEEEERQRGNFPDRFSGHQFPNYSSELNVNALLLGDSALYLCATGFAGGTGNTIYFGEGSWLTVV.

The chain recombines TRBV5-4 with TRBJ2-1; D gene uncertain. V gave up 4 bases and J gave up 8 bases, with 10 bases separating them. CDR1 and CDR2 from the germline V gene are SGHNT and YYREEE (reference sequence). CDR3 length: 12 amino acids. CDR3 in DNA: TGTGCCAGCAGCCGGAATTGGTATGAGCAGTTCTTC. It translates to CASSRNWYEQFF.

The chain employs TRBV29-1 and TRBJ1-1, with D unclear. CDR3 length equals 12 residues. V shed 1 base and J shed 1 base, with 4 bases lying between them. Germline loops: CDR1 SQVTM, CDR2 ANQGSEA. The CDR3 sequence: CSVEGKNTEAFF. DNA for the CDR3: TGCAGCGTTGAAGGGAAGAACACTGAAGCTTTCTTT.

CDR3 coding DNA: TGTGCCAGCTCACCAGGAGGGTCAAATGAAAAACTGTTTTTT. Residues: CASSPGGSNEKLFF. This sequence joins TRBV18 and TRBJ1-4; D call uncertain. Trimming took off 2 bases at V and 5 bases at J, with 9 bases between the two ends. Germline V gene sequence: CDR1 KGHSH, CDR2 LQKENI. This CDR3 has 14 amino acids.

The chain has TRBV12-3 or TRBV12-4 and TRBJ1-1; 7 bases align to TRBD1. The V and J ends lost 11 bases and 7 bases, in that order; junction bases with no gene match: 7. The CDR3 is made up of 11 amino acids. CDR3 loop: CAGDRVGEAFF. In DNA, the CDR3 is TGTGCCGGAGACAGGGTGGGTGAAGCTTTCTTT.